This TCR beta chain stems from a study of a mutant IDH1 vaccine in newly diagnosed glioma. Study information: Earlier care involved radiotherapy, temozolomide, or both, and the majority received both.

Only in-frame clones appear in the TCRdb table, and some are missing; sequencing was by immunoSEQ multiplex PCR. There are around 89,000 clones in the sample; about four fifths occur only once, and 6% to 9.5% lies in the top ten. Regarding time point: baseline, week 1 (first vaccination visit). The treatment here: pre-vaccination baseline after standard-of-care therapy. CDR1 and CDR2 from the germline V gene are SGHAT and FQNNGV. V dropped 4 bases and J dropped 5 bases, with 8 bases sitting between them. The CDR3 length is 12 residues. This receptor was taken from a woman aged 50 to 60 with glioma. The V gene is TRBV11-2, the J gene TRBJ1-1; D not certain. The sample was PBMCs, taken from a glioma patient treated with radiotherapy, temozolomide or both. This CDR3 is CASSSRVTEAFF. The CDR3 DNA reads TGTGCCAGCAGCTCGAGGGTAACTGAAGCTTTCTTT.